Detailed here is one TCR beta chain. Some clones are missing from TCRdb's copy, which holds only in-frame ones; the method was immunoSEQ multiplex PCR. The data hold under 250,000 clones, with 80% observed a single time. Trimming removed 0 bases at V and 0 bases at J, with 14 bases between. Germline V gene lookup returns CDR1 GTSNPN and CDR2 SVGIG (reference sequence). This CDR3 is built from 16 residues. This sample was taken from a study of blood T cell repertoires in COVID-19. For the study at large: The samples span acute and convalescent COVID-19 from the United States, Italy and Spain.

Source material: PBMCs or T cells enriched from blood (not recorded which). The TCR was taken from a man between 25 and 39 years old with acute COVID-19. The gene calls are TRBV30 and TRBJ1-1; a possible D gene is TRBD1 (5 bases). Written as DNA, the CDR3 is TGTGCCTGGAGTGTACAGGCAGGCCGAATGAACACTGAAGCTTTCTTT. Protein product: CAWSVQAGRMNTEAFF.